This T cell receptor beta chain derives from a study of human T cells and chemical hapten exposure. Study context: Per-sample TCR yield variability stemmed mainly from small pooled library volume differences.

Library preparation tagged each individual cDNA molecule with a unique molecular identifier. Per the authors' pipeline: Per sample, the median was about 88,000 TCRs, with values from around 24,000 to 710,000. TCRdb reprocessed the RACE reads with MiXCR, giving one entry per CDR3 protein. The V and J calls were not made by the authors but by TCRdb's processing. In the table there are 130,000 or so distinct CDR3 sequences, 9% to 10% of which are singletons. Only a few counts were recorded for this clonotype. Its specificity is unknown. Findings and caveats of the study: TCRs exceeding a frequency of 1 in 1000 stayed unchanged under DPC sensitization.

This CDR3 region has 12 residues. V was trimmed by 1 base and J by 7 bases, leaving 5 bases between them. CDR1 is SGHAT, CDR2 FQNNGV, per germline. Time point specified: healthy volunteer bleed at 2 weeks. RNA extraction used unfractionated whole blood as the source of total RNA. The material sequenced was whole blood. This receptor was identified in a male donor in good health. Some clones in this sample may be carry-over from other donors' samples. This chain links TRBV11-2 with TRBJ2-1; no clear D gene. The CDR3 nucleotides read TGTGCCAGCAGCTTAGTGTCGAATGAGCAGTTCTTC. As protein: CASSLVSNEQFF.